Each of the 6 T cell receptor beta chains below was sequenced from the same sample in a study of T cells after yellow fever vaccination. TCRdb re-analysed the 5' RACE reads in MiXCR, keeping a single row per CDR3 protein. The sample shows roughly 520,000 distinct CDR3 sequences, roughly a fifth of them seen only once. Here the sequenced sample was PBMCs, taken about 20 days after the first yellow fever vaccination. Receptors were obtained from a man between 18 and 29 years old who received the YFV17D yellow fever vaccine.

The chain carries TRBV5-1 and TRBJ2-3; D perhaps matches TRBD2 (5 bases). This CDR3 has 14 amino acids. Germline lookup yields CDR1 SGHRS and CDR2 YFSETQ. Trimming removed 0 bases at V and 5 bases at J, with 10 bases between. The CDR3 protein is CASSLDTSQDTQYF. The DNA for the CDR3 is TGCGCCAGCAGCTTGGATACTAGTCAAGATACGCAGTATTTT.

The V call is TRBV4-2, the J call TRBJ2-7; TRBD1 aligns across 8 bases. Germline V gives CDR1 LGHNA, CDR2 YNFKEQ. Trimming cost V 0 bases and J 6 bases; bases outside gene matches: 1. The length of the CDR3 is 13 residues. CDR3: CASSQDRGREQYF. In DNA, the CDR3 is TGTGCCAGCAGCCAAGACAGGGGGCGCGAGCAGTACTTC.

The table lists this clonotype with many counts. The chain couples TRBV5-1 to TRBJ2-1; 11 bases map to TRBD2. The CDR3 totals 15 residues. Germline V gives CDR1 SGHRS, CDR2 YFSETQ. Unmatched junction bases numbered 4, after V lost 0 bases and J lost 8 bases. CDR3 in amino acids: CASSLDIAGGDEQFF. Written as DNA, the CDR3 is TGCGCCAGCAGCTTGGATATAGCGGGGGGGGATGAGCAGTTCTTC.

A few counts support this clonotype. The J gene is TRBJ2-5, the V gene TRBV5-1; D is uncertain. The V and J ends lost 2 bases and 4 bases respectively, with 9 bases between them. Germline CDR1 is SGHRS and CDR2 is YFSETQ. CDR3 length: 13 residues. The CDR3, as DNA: TGCGCCAGCAGCTTTGAAGGTTCAGAGACCCAGTACTTC. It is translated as CASSFEGSETQYF. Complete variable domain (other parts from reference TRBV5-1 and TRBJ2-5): KAGVTQTPRYLIKTRGQQVTLSCSPISGHRSVSWYQQTPGQGLQFLFEYFSETQRNKGNFPGRFSGRQFSNSRSEMNVSTLELGDSALYLCASSFEGSETQYFGPGTRLLVL.

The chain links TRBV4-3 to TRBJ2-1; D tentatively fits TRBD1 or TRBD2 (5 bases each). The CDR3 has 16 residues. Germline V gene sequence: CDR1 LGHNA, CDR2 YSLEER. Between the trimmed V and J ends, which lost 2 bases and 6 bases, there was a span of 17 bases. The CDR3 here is CASSQWGRRTSNEQFF. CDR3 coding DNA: TGCGCCAGCAGCCAATGGGGACGGAGGACTTCCAATGAGCAGTTCTTC.

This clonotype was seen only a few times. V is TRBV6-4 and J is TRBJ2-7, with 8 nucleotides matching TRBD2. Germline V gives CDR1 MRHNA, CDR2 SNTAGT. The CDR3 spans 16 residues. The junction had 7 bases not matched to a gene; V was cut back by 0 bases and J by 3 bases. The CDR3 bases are TGTGCCAGCAGTGACTCTATCGGGACTAGGGGCTACGAGCAGTACGTC. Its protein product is CASSDSIGTRGYEQYV.